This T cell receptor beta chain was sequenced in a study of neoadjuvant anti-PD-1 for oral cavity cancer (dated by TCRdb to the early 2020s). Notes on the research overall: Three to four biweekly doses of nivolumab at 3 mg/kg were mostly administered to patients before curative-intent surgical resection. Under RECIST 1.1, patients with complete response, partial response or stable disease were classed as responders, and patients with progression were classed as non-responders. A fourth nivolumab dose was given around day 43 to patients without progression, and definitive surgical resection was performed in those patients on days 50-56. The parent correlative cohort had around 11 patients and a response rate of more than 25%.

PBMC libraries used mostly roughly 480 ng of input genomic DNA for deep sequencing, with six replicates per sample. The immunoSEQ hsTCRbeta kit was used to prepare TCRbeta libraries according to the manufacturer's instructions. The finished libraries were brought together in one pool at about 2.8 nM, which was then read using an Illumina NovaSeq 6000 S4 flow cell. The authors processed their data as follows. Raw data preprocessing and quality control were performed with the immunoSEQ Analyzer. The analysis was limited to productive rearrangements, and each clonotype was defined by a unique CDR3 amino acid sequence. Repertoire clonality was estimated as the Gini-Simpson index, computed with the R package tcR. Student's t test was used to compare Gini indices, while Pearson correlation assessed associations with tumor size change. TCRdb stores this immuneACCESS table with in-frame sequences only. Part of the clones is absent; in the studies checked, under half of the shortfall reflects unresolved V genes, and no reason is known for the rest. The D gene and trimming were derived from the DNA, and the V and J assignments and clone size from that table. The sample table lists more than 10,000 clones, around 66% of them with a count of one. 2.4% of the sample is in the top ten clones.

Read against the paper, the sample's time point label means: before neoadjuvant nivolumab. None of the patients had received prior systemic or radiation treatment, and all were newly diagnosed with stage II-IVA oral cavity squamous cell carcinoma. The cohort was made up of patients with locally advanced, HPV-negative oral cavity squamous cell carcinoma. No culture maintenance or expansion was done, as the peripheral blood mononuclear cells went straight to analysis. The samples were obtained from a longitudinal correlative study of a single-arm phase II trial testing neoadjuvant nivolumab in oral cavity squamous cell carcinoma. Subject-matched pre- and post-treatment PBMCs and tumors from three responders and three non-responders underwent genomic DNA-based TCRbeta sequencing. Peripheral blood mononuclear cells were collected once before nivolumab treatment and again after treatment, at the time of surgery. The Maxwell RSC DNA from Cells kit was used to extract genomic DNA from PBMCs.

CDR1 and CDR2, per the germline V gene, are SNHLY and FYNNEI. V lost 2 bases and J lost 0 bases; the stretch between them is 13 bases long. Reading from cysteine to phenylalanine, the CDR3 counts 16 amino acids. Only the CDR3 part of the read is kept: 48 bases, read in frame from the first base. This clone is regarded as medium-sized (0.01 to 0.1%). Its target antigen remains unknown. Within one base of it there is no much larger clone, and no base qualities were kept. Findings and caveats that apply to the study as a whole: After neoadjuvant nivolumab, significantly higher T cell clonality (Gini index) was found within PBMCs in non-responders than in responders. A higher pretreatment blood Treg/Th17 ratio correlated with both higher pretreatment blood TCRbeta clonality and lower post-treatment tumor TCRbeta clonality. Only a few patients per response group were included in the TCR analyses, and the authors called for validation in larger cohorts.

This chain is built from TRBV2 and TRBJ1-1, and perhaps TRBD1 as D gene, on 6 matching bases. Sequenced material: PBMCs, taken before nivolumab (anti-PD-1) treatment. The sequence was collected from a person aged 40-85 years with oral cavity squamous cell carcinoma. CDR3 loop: CASSESTGTLNTEAFF. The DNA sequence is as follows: TGTGCCAGCAGTGAAAGCACCGGGACACTGAACACTGAAGCTTTCTTT.